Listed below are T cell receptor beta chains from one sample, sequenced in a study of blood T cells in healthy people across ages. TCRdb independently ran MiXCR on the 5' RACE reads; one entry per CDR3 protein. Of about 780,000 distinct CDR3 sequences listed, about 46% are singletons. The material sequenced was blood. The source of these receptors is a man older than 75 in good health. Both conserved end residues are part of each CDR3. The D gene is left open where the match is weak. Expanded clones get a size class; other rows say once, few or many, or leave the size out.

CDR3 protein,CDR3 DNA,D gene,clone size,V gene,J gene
CASSFPGGTEAFF,TGTGCCAGCAGTTTCCCGGGGGGGACTGAAGCTTTCTTT,-,-,TRBV28,TRBJ1-1
CASSFQGTTGELFF,TGTGCCAGCAGTTTTCAGGGAACCACCGGGGAGCTGTTTTTT,-,few,TRBV12-3/TRBV12-4,TRBJ2-2
CASSASGSWDEQYF,TGTGCCAGCAGCGCTAGCGGGAGTTGGGACGAGCAGTACTTC,TRBD2,-,TRBV9,TRBJ2-7
CSASGHGQAWEQYF,TGCAGCGCCTCCGGGCACGGACAGGCTTGGGAGCAGTACTTC,TRBD1,-,TRBV29-1,TRBJ2-5
CASSLSRLAGAQETQYF,TGTGCCAGCAGCTTATCTCGGCTTGCGGGAGCTCAAGAGACCCAGTACTTC,TRBD2,once,TRBV7-2,TRBJ2-5
CASSLAERTGWVDTQYF,TGCGCCAGCAGCTTGGCCGAGAGGACAGGGTGGGTGGATACGCAGTATTTT,TRBD1,-,TRBV5-1,TRBJ2-3
CASSLGLAGVYNEQFF,TGTGCCAGCAGCTTAGGTCTAGCGGGAGTGTACAATGAGCAGTTCTTC,TRBD2,many,TRBV11-3,TRBJ2-1
CASSLAAYRDAPSSYNEQFF,TGCGCCAGCAGCTTGGCGGCCTACCGGGACGCTCCGAGCTCCTACAATGAGCAGTTCTTC,-,few,TRBV5-1,TRBJ2-1
CASSSGHRTDTQYF,TGCGCCAGCAGCTCGGGACATCGCACAGATACGCAGTATTTT,-,-,TRBV5-1,TRBJ2-3
CAWNQDRAIEQYF,TGTGCCTGGAATCAGGACAGGGCTATTGAGCAGTACTTC,TRBD1,-,TRBV30,TRBJ2-4